These T cell receptor beta chains were read from a single sample in a study of blood T cell repertoires in COVID-19. TCRdb keeps only in-frame clones here, not all; method: immunoSEQ multiplex PCR. This sample has about 40,000 clones; roughly 89% occur once, and the top ten carry 0.4%. The material sequenced was peripheral blood. Every receptor here comes from a human donor in a cohort sampled during active COVID-19. Each CDR3 is given with its conserved first and last residue. Fields, in order: V gene, D gene, clone size, J gene, CDR3 DNA, CDR3 protein. D genes are given only for firm matches. Only some rows state a clone size, as once, few, many or a class for expanded clones.

V: TRBV11-2; D: -; size: few; J: TRBJ1-1; DNA: TGTGCCAGCACTTATTCGGCGGCGAACACTGAAGCTTTCTTT; CDR3: CASTYSAANTEAFF
V: TRBV25-1; D: TRBD1; size: -; J: TRBJ1-1; DNA: TGTGCCAGCAAGGGGAGGACAGGGGCAGGAGCTTTCTTT; CDR3: CASKGRTGAGAFF
V: TRBV18; D: -; size: -; J: TRBJ1-2; DNA: TGTGCCAGCTCACCACCGGGCATGACATTCTATGGCTACACCTTC; CDR3: CASSPPGMTFYGYTF
V: TRBV7-9; D: TRBD2; size: -; J: TRBJ2-5; DNA: TGTGCCAGCCAGCGGGGATCGAGAGAGACCCAGTACTTC; CDR3: CASQRGSRETQYF
V: TRBV14; D: -; size: -; J: TRBJ1-2; DNA: TGTGCCAGCAGCCTATGGGGGGACTATGGCTACACCTTC; CDR3: CASSLWGDYGYTF
V: TRBV19; D: -; size: -; J: TRBJ2-6; DNA: TGTGCCAGTAGTATAGTAGGGCAGGGCTCTGGGGCCAACGTCCTGACTTTC; CDR3: CASSIVGQGSGANVLTF
V: TRBV29-1; D: TRBD1; size: -; J: TRBJ1-2; DNA: TGCAGCGTTGAAGGGGGACAGGGCCGCGGGGAGCTTGGTGGCTATGGCTACACCTTC; CDR3: CSVEGGQGRGELGGYGYTF
V: TRBV3-1/TRBV3-2; D: -; size: few; J: TRBJ1-6; DNA: TGTGCCAGCAGCTACCAGGGGTACGGTAATTCACCCCTCCACTTT; CDR3: CASSYQGYGNSPLHF
V: TRBV2; D: -; size: once; J: TRBJ1-5; DNA: TGTGCCAGCGGTGGGACAAACCTCAATCAGCCCCAGCATTTT; CDR3: CASGGTNLNQPQHF
V: TRBV7-9; D: -; size: -; J: TRBJ2-7; DNA: TGTGCCAGCAGCTTTACTAACGAGCAGTACTTC; CDR3: CASSFTNEQYF
V: TRBV15; D: TRBD1; size: -; J: TRBJ2-5; DNA: TGTGCCACCAACCAGAGGGAAGGGGGCGACGAGACCCAGTACTTC; CDR3: CATNQREGGDETQYF
V: TRBV7-9; D: TRBD1; size: -; J: TRBJ2-7; DNA: TGTGCCAGCAGCTCTCCCTGGGGACAGTCAGGGCCAGGCGAGCAGTACTTC; CDR3: CASSSPWGQSGPGEQYF
V: TRBV20-1; D: -; size: -; J: TRBJ2-7; DNA: TGCAGTGCTAGTGAGGACAGCAGCTCCTACGAGCAGTACTTC; CDR3: CSASEDSSSYEQYF
V: TRBV5-1; D: TRBD1; size: -; J: TRBJ1-1; DNA: TGCGCCAGCAGCTTGGCCATAAGGACAGGGGTGGGTAGCACTGAAGCTTTCTTT; CDR3: CASSLAIRTGVGSTEAFF
V: TRBV6-5; D: TRBD1; size: -; J: TRBJ1-1; DNA: TGTGCCAGCAGAGTAGGACAGGGTCCTGAAGCTTTCTTT; CDR3: CASRVGQGPEAFF
V: TRBV11-2; D: TRBD1; size: -; J: TRBJ2-7; DNA: TGTGCCAGCAGCTTAACGTCCGGGACAGGCTCCTACGAGCAGTACTTC; CDR3: CASSLTSGTGSYEQYF
V: TRBV18; D: TRBD1; size: -; J: TRBJ1-2; DNA: TGTGCCAGCTCACCCGGAACAGGGGACTATGGCTACACCTTC; CDR3: CASSPGTGDYGYTF
V: TRBV20-1; D: -; size: -; J: TRBJ1-1; DNA: TGCGTGTACAGAGAGAACACTGAAGCTTTCTTT; CDR3: CVYRENTEAFF
V: TRBV4-2; D: -; size: -; J: TRBJ2-7; DNA: TGTGCCAGCAGCCAAGAGGTGGACAGCTCCTACGAGCAGTACTTC; CDR3: CASSQEVDSSYEQYF
V: TRBV6-5; D: TRBD1; size: -; J: TRBJ2-6; DNA: TGTGCCAGCAGTTACGACAGGGCTGGGGCCAACGTCCTGACTTTC; CDR3: CASSYDRAGANVLTF
V: TRBV7-2; D: TRBD1; size: -; J: TRBJ2-7; DNA: TGTGCCAGCAGCCTTCGGGACAGATCCTTTTACGAGCAGTACTTC; CDR3: CASSLRDRSFYEQYF
V: TRBV4-3; D: -; size: -; J: TRBJ1-6; DNA: TGCGCCAGCAGCTCCAAAAGGTGGACTGTCGGGGATTCACCCCTCCACTTT; CDR3: CASSSKRWTVGDSPLHF
V: TRBV27; D: TRBD1; size: -; J: TRBJ2-7; DNA: TGTGCCAGCAGCCCAGGGACAGTCCCTTTCTACGAGCAGTACTTC; CDR3: CASSPGTVPFYEQYF
V: TRBV6-4; D: TRBD2; size: once; J: TRBJ2-1; DNA: TGTGCCAGCAGCTTACTAGCGGGGGCAGACAATGAGCAGTTCTTC; CDR3: CASSLLAGADNEQFF
V: TRBV19; D: -; size: -; J: TRBJ1-2; DNA: TGTGCCAGTAGTATGAGCAGGGCGGACTATGGCTACACCTTC; CDR3: CASSMSRADYGYTF
V: TRBV4-3; D: TRBD1; size: -; J: TRBJ1-1; DNA: TGCGCCAGCAGCCAAGATGGGAGGGGGCGGACAGGGATAAATGAAGCTTTCTTT; CDR3: CASSQDGRGRTGINEAFF
V: TRBV10-2; D: TRBD1; size: -; J: TRBJ1-2; DNA: TGCGCCAGCCTATGGGGGACAGGGTATGGCTACACCTTC; CDR3: CASLWGTGYGYTF
V: TRBV7-9; D: -; size: -; J: TRBJ2-2; DNA: TGTGCCAGCAGCCCCCAGGGTACCGGGGAGCTGTTTTTT; CDR3: CASSPQGTGELFF